A single sample gave rise to the 8 T cell receptor beta chains below, sequenced in a study of T cells after yellow fever vaccination. TCRdb re-called the 5' RACE reads with MiXCR, one entry per CDR3 protein. The data contain nearly 550,000 distinct CDR3 sequences, under 25% of them seen just once; the ten biggest clones take up roughly 13%. This specimen was PBMCs, taken 15 days after the yellow fever booster vaccination. Source of these receptors: a man aged 30 to 39 who received the YFV17D yellow fever vaccine.

This clonotype was counted only a few times. The V gene is TRBV7-2, the J gene TRBJ2-1; TRBD2 matches at 8 bases. V dropped 6 bases and J dropped 9; count of bases not matched to a gene: 10. The length of the CDR3 is 14 residues. Germline values: CDR1 SGHTA, CDR2 FQGNSA. CDR3 protein: CASSIAGLGVEQFF. The CDR3, as DNA: TGTGCCAGCAGTATAGCGGGACTAGGGGTTGAGCAGTTCTTC. Using reference TRBV7-2 and TRBJ2-1 for the parts outside the CDR3, the full variable domain is GAGVSQSPSNKVTEKGKDVELRCDPISGHTALYWYRQSLGQGLEFLIYFQGNSAPDKSGLPSDRFSAERTGGSVSTLTIQRTQQEDSAVYLCASSIAGLGVEQFFGPGTRLTVL.

This sequence joins TRBV7-3 and TRBJ2-5; 12 positions agree with TRBD2. The length of the CDR3 is 22 residues. J gave up 2 bases and V 6 bases, and 25 bases lay outside the gene matches. The germline V gene encodes CDR1 SGHTA and CDR2 FQGTGA. CDR3 protein: CASRLTPTSTSGRAGEQETQYF. The CDR3 DNA reads as TGTGCCAGCAGATTGACACCCACCTCGACTAGCGGGAGAGCTGGGGAGCAAGAGACCCAGTACTTC.

V gene TRBV20-1 combines with J gene TRBJ1-2; no definite D call. In germline, CDR1 is DFQATT, CDR2 SNEGSKA (reference sequence). Trimming pared 1 base from V and 8 bases from J, leaving 14 bases between. The CDR3 covers 13 residues. The CDR3 loop reads CSARVVAGRGYTF. The CDR3 nucleotides are TGCAGTGCTAGAGTGGTGGCAGGTCGGGGCTACACCTTC.

This chain connects TRBV24-1 to TRBJ1-5; no firm D call. The CDR3 has 10 amino acids. Trimming left V 9 bases short and J 7 bases short, with 6 bases between. The germline CDR1 and CDR2 sequences are KGHDR and SFDVKD. In nucleotides, the CDR3 is TGTGCCACCCCTACCCAGCCCCAGCATTTT. Encoded protein: CATPTQPQHF.

This clonotype was observed a handful of times. The CDR3 nucleotides read TGTGCCAGCAGCTTTCAGGGGGCGATGAATGAGCAGTTCTTC. Its translation is CASSFQGAMNEQFF. This chain joins TRBV7-9 and TRBJ2-1; TRBD1 agrees at 8 bases. CDR3 length: 14 residues. CDR1 is SEHNR and CDR2 is FQNEAQ in the germline V gene (reference sequence). Trimming cost V 3 bases and J 7 bases; bases outside gene matches: 5.

This clonotype occurred a few times. This sequence joins TRBV2 and TRBJ2-3, with 11 bases aligning to TRBD2. Germline V gene sequence: CDR1 SNHLY, CDR2 FYNNEI. V shed 5 bases and J 2 bases; nucleotides not matched to a gene: 9. This CDR3 spans 17 amino acids. The CDR3 sequence is CASSWIAGGPNTDTQYF. As DNA, the CDR3 is TGTGCCAGCAGTTGGATAGCGGGAGGGCCTAACACAGATACGCAGTATTTT.

This chain uses TRBV27 with TRBJ2-7; 12 bases match TRBD2. This CDR3 comprises 17 residues. Germline V gene sequence: CDR1 MNHEY, CDR2 SMNVEV (reference sequence). After removal of 5 bases from V and 1 base from J, the junction contained 9 bases not matched to a gene. CDR3 amino acids: CASSLTTSGSFSYEQYF. The CDR3 bases are TGTGCCAGCAGTCTGACGACTAGCGGGAGTTTTTCCTACGAGCAGTACTTC.

There are a few counts of this clonotype. The gene calls are TRBV5-4 and TRBJ2-2, with no clear D. CDR3 length equals 13 residues. Germline V CDR1 and CDR2: SGHNT, YYREEE (reference sequence). Trimming removed 5 bases from V and 5 bases from J, with 10 bases in between. CDR3 nucleotides: TGTGCCAGCAGACGGGCCGGGACCGGGGAGCTGTTTTTT. Translated: CASRRAGTGELFF.